The 14 T cell receptor beta chains below all came from one sample that was sequenced in a study of blood T cells in healthy people across ages. Through a sample-barcoded 5' primer and a J-beta primer mix, a second PCR was run for about 7 to 12 cycles. TCRdb analysed the 5' RACE reads with MiXCR anew, one entry per CDR3 protein. The sample lists more than 800,000 distinct CDR3 sequences; 45% were seen once. Specimen: blood. These receptors were obtained from a woman aged 55-69 years in good health.

The chain has TRBV28 and TRBJ2-3; 10 bases agree with TRBD2. Germline CDR1 reads MDHEN; CDR2 reads SYDVKM. The CDR3 is made up of 15 amino acids. The trim removed 6 bases at V and 4 bases at J, leaving 7 bases unmatched. The CDR3 DNA reads as TGTGCCAGCAGAAGACTGGGACTAGCGCCAGATACGCAGTATTTT. This gives the protein CASRRLGLAPDTQYF. The full variable domain, completed using reference TRBV28 and TRBJ2-3, is DVKVTQSSRYLVKRTGEKVFLECVQDMDHENMFWYRQDPGLGLRLIYFSYDVKMKEKGDIPEGYSVSREKKERFSLILESASTNQTSMYLCASRRLGLAPDTQYFGPGTRLTVL.

The J gene is TRBJ2-1, the V gene TRBV29-1, with TRBD2 as a possible D gene (5 bases). This CDR3 comprises 11 residues. CDR1 is SQVTM, CDR2 ANQGSEA, per germline. Trimming stripped 4 bases from V and 6 bases from J, with 7 bases between. CDR3 DNA: TGCAGCGTTGGGGAGTCCAATGAGCAGTTCTTC. It yields the protein CSVGESNEQFF.

This clonotype was detected a few times. This rearrangement joins TRBV7-2 to TRBJ2-4; 10 bases line up with TRBD1. The V gene's germline CDR1 is SGHTA and CDR2 FQGNSA. Germline trimming cut 5 bases from V and 3 bases from J; bases unmatched to any gene: 7. The CDR3 is 16 amino acids. CDR3 nucleotide sequence: TGTGCCAGCAGCCTGACAGGGGGCGCCAACAAAAACATTCAGTACTTC. As protein: CASSLTGGANKNIQYF.

This clonotype was counted a single time. The chain combines TRBV29-1 with TRBJ2-3, with D perhaps TRBD1 (5 bases). The germline V and J ends were trimmed by 0 bases and 0 bases, with 7 bases remaining between them. Germline V lookup: CDR1 SQVTM, CDR2 ANQGSEA. This CDR3 comprises 14 residues. DNA for the CDR3: TGCAGCGTTGAAGATGGGGCCAGCACAGATACGCAGTATTTT. Translated, it gives CSVEDGASTDTQYF.

The J gene is TRBJ2-7, the V gene TRBV9, with D hard to call. V was pared by 4 bases and J by 4 bases, with 18 bases between. Germline lookup yields CDR1 SGDLS and CDR2 YYNGEE. The CDR3 extends over 15 amino acids. The DNA for the CDR3 is TGTGCCAGCAGCCCGGAGCCCATTTTGAGGTACGAGCAGTACTTC. It specifies CASSPEPILRYEQYF.

The gene calls are TRBV14 and TRBJ2-7; TRBD2 agrees at 7 bases. This CDR3 comprises 19 residues. V dropped 1 base and J dropped 1; count of bases not matched to a gene: 16. Per the germline V gene, CDR1 is SGHDN and CDR2 is FVKESK. The CDR3 sequence is CASSQGYAGVSPGSYEQYF. CDR3 bases: TGTGCCAGCAGCCAAGGGTATGCGGGAGTCAGTCCGGGGTCCTACGAGCAGTACTTC. The full variable domain, rest sourced from reference TRBV14 and TRBJ2-7, is EAGVTQFPSHSVIEKGQTVTLRCDPISGHDNLYWYRRVMGKEIKFLLHFVKESKQDESGMPNNRFLAERTGGTYSTLKVQPAELEDSGVYFCASSQGYAGVSPGSYEQYFGPGTRLTVT.

V gene TRBV7-2 combines with J gene TRBJ2-2; 13 bases match TRBD2. The CDR3 is made up of 14 amino acids. V shed 3 bases and J 13 bases; nucleotides not matched to a gene: 5. Germline lookup yields CDR1 SGHTA and CDR2 FQGNSA. The CDR3 spells CASSFRTSGRGLFF. The CDR3 nucleotides are TGTGCCAGCAGCTTTCGGACTAGCGGGAGAGGGCTGTTTTTT.

In the case of this clonotype: A junction end diverges from the germline sequence, so it may reflect a read error. The chain is built from TRBV29-1 and TRBJ2-6; D gene ambiguous. The CDR3 spans 17 residues. Germline V lookup: CDR1 SQVTM, CDR2 ANQGSEA. The CDR3 spells CSVEVPTLLSAANVLTF. Written as DNA, the CDR3 is TGCAGCGTTGAAGTTCCCACCTTACTCTCTGCGGCCAACGTCCTGACTTTC.

Only a few counts were recorded for this clonotype. CDR3 amino acids: CASTTSGTDTQYF. The CDR3 DNA sequence: TGTGCCAGCACGACTAGCGGGACAGATACGCAGTATTTT. The V and J genes are TRBV6-5 and TRBJ2-3, with TRBD2 identical over 10 bases. The J segment lost 3 bases and the V segment lost 7 bases, leaving 1 base of the junction unmatched. CDR3 length equals 13 residues. Germline values: CDR1 MNHEY, CDR2 SVGAGI.

The genes are TRBV30 and TRBJ2-7; 7 bases are shared with TRBD1. V lost 4 bases to trimming and J lost 5 bases; unmatched junction nucleotides: 5. The V gene's germline CDR1 is GTSNPN and CDR2 SVGIG (reference sequence). The CDR3 loop spans 12 amino acids. The CDR3 here is CAWNRGEDEQYF. The CDR3 DNA sequence: TGTGCCTGGAACAGGGGAGAGGACGAGCAGTACTTC.

This rearrangement joins TRBV12-3 or TRBV12-4 to TRBJ1-2, with D tentatively TRBD1 (5 bases). Trimming removed 5 bases at V and 8 bases at J, with 15 bases between. The length of the CDR3 is 13 residues. DNA of the CDR3: TGTGCCAGCAGTCAGGGCAGGGCCTACGGCTACACCTTC. As protein: CASSQGRAYGYTF.

This clonotype has a handful of counts. The chain uses TRBV4-2 and TRBJ2-7; D is possibly TRBD1 or TRBD2 (5 bases each). Looked up from germline, CDR1 is LGHNA and CDR2 is YNFKEQ. The V end was cut by 0 bases, the J end by 2 bases, with 11 bases between. The CDR3 contains 15 residues. As DNA, the CDR3 is TGTGCCAGCAGCCAAGAAGGTGGGGGACCCTACGAGCAGTACTTC. It is translated as CASSQEGGGPYEQYF.

This clonotype was found a few times. CDR3 protein: CASSSSSGGPHEQFF. CDR3 sequence (DNA): TGTGCCAGCAGCTCCTCCTCGGGAGGGCCACATGAGCAGTTCTTC. This chain joins TRBV7-2 and TRBJ2-1; the match to TRBD2 covers 8 bases. V trimming: 4 bases; J trimming: 8 bases; junction bases outside the gene matches: 10. From germline, CDR1 is SGHTA and CDR2 FQGNSA. The CDR3 runs to 15 residues.

The rearrangement uses TRBV5-1 and TRBJ2-2; a possible D gene is TRBD2 (6 bases). CDR3 size: 14 residues. CDR1 SGHRS and CDR2 YFSETQ come from the germline V gene. V was pared by 4 bases and J by 4 bases, with 11 bases between. This CDR3 is CASSPGTPTGELFF. The CDR3 DNA follows: TGCGCCAGCAGCCCGGGGACTCCCACCGGGGAGCTGTTTTTT.